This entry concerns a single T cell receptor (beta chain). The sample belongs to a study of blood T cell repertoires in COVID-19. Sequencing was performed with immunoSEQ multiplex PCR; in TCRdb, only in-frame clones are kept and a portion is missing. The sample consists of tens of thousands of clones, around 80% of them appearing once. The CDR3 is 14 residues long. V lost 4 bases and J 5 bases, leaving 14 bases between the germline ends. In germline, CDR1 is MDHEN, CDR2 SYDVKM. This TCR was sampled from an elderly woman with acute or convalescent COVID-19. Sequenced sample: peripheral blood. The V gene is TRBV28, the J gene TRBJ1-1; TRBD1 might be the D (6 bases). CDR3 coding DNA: TGTGCCAGCAGTTCTCCAGGGGTGCGTACTGAAGCTTTCTTT. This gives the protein CASSSPGVRTEAFF.